The clone carrying this T cell receptor beta chain was seen at least ten times. The data were taken from a study of molecular identifiers for immune sequencing clone quantification. CDR3 size: 17 residues. J gave up 0 bases and V 3 bases, and 6 bases lay outside the gene matches. From the PCR reads, TCRdb called clonotypes with MiXCR, one entry per CDR3 protein. Of about 630,000 distinct CDR3 sequences listed, about 25% are singletons. Naive CD8 T cells, phenotype CD8+CD4-CCR7+CD45RA+, were sorted. The specimen was naive CD8+ T cells from blood, with Jurkat cell RNA spiked in. The subset is: FACS-sorted CD8+CD4-CCR7+CD45RA+ naive T cells. This TCR derives from a human donor in good health. Some libraries in this study had Jurkat cell RNA spiked in. V gene TRBV12-3 or TRBV12-4 combines with J gene TRBJ2-4; 9 positions agree with TRBD2. CDR3 region: CASSFNSGGVAKNIQYF. In DNA form, the CDR3 reads TGTGCCAGCAGTTTCAATAGCGGGGGAGTAGCCAAAAACATTCAGTACTTC.